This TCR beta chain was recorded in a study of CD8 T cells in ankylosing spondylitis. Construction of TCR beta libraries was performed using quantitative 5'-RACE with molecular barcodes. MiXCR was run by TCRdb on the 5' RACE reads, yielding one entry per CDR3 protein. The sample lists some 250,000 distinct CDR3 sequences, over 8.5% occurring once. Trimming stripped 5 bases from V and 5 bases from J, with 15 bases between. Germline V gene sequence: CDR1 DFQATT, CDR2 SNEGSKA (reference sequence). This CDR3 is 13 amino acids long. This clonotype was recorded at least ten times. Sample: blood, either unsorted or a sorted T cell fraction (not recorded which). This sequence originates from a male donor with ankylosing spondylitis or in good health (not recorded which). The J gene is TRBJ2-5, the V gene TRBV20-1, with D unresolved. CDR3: CSAPGLGWETQYF. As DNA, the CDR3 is TGCAGTGCTCCGGGCTTGGGGTGGGAGACCCAGTACTTC.